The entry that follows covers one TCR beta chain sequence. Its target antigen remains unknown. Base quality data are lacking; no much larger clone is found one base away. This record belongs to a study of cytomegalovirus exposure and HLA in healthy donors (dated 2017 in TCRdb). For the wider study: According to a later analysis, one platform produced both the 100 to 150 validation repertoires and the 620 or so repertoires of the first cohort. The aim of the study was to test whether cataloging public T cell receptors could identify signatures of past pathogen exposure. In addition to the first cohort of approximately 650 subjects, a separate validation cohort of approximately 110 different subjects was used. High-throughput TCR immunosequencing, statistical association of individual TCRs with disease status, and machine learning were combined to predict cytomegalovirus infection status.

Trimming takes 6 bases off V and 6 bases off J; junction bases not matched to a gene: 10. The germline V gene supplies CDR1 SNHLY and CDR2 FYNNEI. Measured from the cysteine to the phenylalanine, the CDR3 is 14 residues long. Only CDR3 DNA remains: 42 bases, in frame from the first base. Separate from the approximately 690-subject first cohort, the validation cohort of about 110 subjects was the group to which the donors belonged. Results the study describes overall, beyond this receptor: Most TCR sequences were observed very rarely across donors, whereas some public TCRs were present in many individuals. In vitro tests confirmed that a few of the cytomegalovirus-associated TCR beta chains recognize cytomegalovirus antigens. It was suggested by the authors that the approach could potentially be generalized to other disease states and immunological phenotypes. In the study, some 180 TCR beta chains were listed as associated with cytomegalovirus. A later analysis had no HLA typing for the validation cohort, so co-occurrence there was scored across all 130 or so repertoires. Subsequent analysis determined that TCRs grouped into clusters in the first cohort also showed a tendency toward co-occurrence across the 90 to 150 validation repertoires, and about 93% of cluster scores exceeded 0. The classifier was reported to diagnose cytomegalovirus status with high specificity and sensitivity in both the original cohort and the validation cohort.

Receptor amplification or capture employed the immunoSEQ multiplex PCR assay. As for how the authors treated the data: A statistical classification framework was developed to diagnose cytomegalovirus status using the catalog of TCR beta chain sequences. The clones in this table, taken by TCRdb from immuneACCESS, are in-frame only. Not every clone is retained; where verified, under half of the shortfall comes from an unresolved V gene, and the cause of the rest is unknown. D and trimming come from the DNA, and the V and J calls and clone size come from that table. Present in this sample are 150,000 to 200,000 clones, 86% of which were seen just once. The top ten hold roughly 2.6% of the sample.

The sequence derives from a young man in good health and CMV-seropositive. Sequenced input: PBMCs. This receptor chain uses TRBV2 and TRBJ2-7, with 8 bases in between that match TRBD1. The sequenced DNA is TGTGCCAGCAGCCGGACAGGGAGGACTACCGAGCAGTACTTC. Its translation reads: CASSRTGRTTEQYF.